The 14 T cell receptor beta chains reported below all come from one sample, sequenced in a study of blood T cell repertoires in COVID-19. Only in-frame clones appear in the TCRdb table, and some are missing; sequencing was by immunoSEQ multiplex PCR. The table has roughly 230,000 clones, 75% to 90% seen once; the top ten hold around 25%. Sequences were obtained from peripheral blood. The source of these receptors is a man aged 35 to 55 with acute or convalescent COVID-19.

This sequence joins TRBV4-1 and TRBJ1-5, with D possibly TRBD1 on 6 matching bases. Germline CDR1 is MGHRA and CDR2 is YSYEKL. V lost 4 bases and J 0 bases, leaving 13 bases between the germline ends. The CDR3 is 16 amino acids. CDR3 protein: CASSRRGGLSNQPQHF. CDR3 bases: TGCGCCAGCAGCCGAAGGGGGGGCCTTAGCAATCAGCCCCAGCATTTT.

A note on this clone: This specimen includes other DNA sequences encoding the same CDR3. The chain links TRBV18 to TRBJ1-1, with D unresolved. V lost 3 bases to trimming and J lost 2 bases, with 4 bases between them. CDR1 is KGHSH and CDR2 is LQKENI in the germline V gene. The CDR3 has 12 amino acids. CDR3 in DNA: TGTGCCAGCTCACCGGCAAACACTGAAGCTTTCTTT. Translation gives CASSPANTEAFF.

This clone was observed once. The chain combines TRBV6-5 with TRBJ2-7; 9 bases agree with TRBD2. This CDR3 comprises 15 residues. Germline V lookup: CDR1 MNHEY, CDR2 SVGAGI. With V trimmed by 2 bases and J by 5 bases, 7 bases remained unmatched. This CDR3 reads CASSYNSGSNDEQYF. The CDR3, as DNA: TGTGCCAGCAGTTACAATAGCGGGAGTAACGACGAGCAGTACTTC.

The chain has TRBV23-1 and TRBJ1-2; 8 bases are shared with TRBD1. TRBV23-1 belongs to the ORF category, with a function that is uncertain. V was pared by 8 bases and J by 5 bases, with 10 bases of the junction left unmatched. The CDR3 length is 14 residues. In nucleotides, the CDR3 is TGCGCCAGCCGCAACCTGGACAGGGAGTATGGCTACACCTTC. It translates to CASRNLDREYGYTF.

The V gene is TRBV27, the J gene TRBJ2-2, with TRBD1 matching 8 bases. The CDR3 runs 16 residues. Per the germline V gene, CDR1 is MNHEY and CDR2 is SMNVEV (reference sequence). V lost 0 bases, J lost 5 bases, and 5 bases stayed unmatched. The CDR3 DNA reads TGTGCCAGCAGTTTATCGTTACAGGGGGTGACCGGGGAGCTGTTTTTT. The encoded protein is CASSLSLQGVTGELFF.

V gene TRBV7-2 combines with J gene TRBJ2-3, with TRBD2 as a possible D gene (5 bases). There are 13 residues in the CDR3. Germline CDR1 SGHTA, CDR2 FQGNSA. The V and J ends lost 2 bases and 8 bases respectively, with 11 bases between them. This CDR3 is CASSLRGLGTQYF. The CDR3 bases are TGTGCCAGCAGCTTACGGGGATTAGGTACGCAGTATTTT.

V and J are TRBV5-8 and TRBJ1-2; D is ambiguous. This CDR3 spans 15 amino acids. Looked up from germline, CDR1 is SGHTS and CDR2 is YDEGEE. V dropped 1 base and J dropped 1 base, with 11 bases sitting between them. CDR3 coding DNA: TGTGCCAGCAGCTTGCAGAGTCAGGTTAACTATGGCTACACCTTC. Translation gives CASSLQSQVNYGYTF. The full variable domain, in which reference TRBV5-8 and TRBJ1-2 provide the parts outside the CDR3, is EAGVTQSPTHLIKTRGQQATLRCSPISGHTSVYWYQQALGLGLQFLLWYDEGEERNRGNFPPRFSGRQFPNYSSELNVNALELEDSALYLCASSLQSQVNYGYTFGSGTRLTVV.

The chain is built from TRBV10-1 and TRBJ2-3; D is unclear. Germline V lookup: CDR1 WNHNN, CDR2 SYGVQD (reference sequence). The CDR3 runs to 12 residues. V lost 3 bases and J 4 bases, leaving 5 bases between the germline ends. CDR3 sequence reads: CASSELADTQYF. CDR3 DNA: TGCGCCAGCAGTGAATTAGCAGATACGCAGTATTTT.

The chain couples TRBV6-5 to TRBJ1-1; TRBD1 agrees at 9 bases. The CDR3 sequence is 14 residues long. The V gene's germline CDR1 is MNHEY and CDR2 SVGAGI. Germline trimming cut 6 bases from V and 4 bases from J; bases unmatched to any gene: 6. The CDR3 region is CASSSDRGSTEAFF. The CDR3 DNA is TGTGCCAGCAGCTCCGACAGGGGGAGCACTGAAGCTTTCTTT.

V is TRBV19 and J is TRBJ1-2; 8 bases match TRBD1. Germline V gives CDR1 LNHDA, CDR2 SQIVND (reference sequence). The CDR3 spans 14 residues. J was trimmed by 5 bases and V by 9 bases; bases with no gene match: 11. The CDR3 DNA sequence: TGTGCCAGCCGCTCAGGGGGCGCGGGTTATGGCTACACCTTC. Protein sequence: CASRSGGAGYGYTF.

V usage is TRBV6-2 or TRBV6-3 and J usage is TRBJ1-5; D uncertain. The ends were cut back, 6 bases at V and 0 bases at J, with 18 bases in the middle. From germline, CDR1 is MNHEY and CDR2 SVGEGT. This CDR3 is built from 17 residues. CDR3: CASSPPTRAISNQPQHF. CDR3 nucleotides: TGTGCCAGCAGCCCACCGACGAGGGCTATTAGCAATCAGCCCCAGCATTTT.

This clone appeared a single time. The chain combines TRBV7-6 with TRBJ2-1, with 7 bases lining up with TRBD2. The length of the CDR3 is 17 residues. V trimming: 7 bases; J trimming: 8 bases; junction bases outside the gene matches: 20. CDR1 is SGHVS and CDR2 is FNYEAQ in the germline V gene. The CDR3 region is CASTLSRRGSNGDEQFF. The CDR3 region has the DNA TGTGCCAGCACCCTAAGCAGGCGCGGGAGTAACGGGGATGAGCAGTTCTTC.

The chain couples TRBV19 to TRBJ2-5, with TRBD2 as a possible D gene (5 bases). Germline values: CDR1 LNHDA, CDR2 SQIVND (reference sequence). V was pared by 3 bases and J by 1 base, with 9 bases between. The CDR3 totals 14 residues. The CDR3 region has the DNA TGTGCCAGTAGTATGGTAGCGTCCCAAGAGACCCAGTACTTC. Translating gives CASSMVASQETQYF.

The genes are TRBV18 and TRBJ2-7; 9 nucleotides line up with TRBD1. The CDR3 totals 16 residues. Germline values: CDR1 KGHSH, CDR2 LQKENI. Trimming cost V 0 bases and J 3 bases; bases outside gene matches: 6. The CDR3 region has the DNA TGTGCCAGCTCACCACCAGGGACAGGGCAACTCTACGAGCAGTACTTC. This sequence encodes CASSPPGTGQLYEQYF.